This T cell receptor (beta chain) was found in a study of cytomegalovirus exposure and HLA in healthy donors. V shed 3 bases and J shed 1 base, with 10 bases lying between them. From germline, CDR1 is MGHDK and CDR2 SYGVNS. The CDR3 consists of 15 residues. Produced via immunoSEQ multiplex PCR; TCRdb's table is partial and in-frame only. The top ten clones hold 0.6% to 0.8% of a sample with roughly 150,000 clones, approximately 90% of them seen once. The sequenced sample was PBMCs. This chain uses TRBV25-1 with TRBJ1-3, with TRBD1 as a possible D gene (6 bases). The clonotype comes from a man aged 18 to 30 in good health and CMV-seronegative. CDR3 sequence (DNA): TGTGCCAGCAGTGATCGGCAGGGGTCTGGAAACACCATATATTTT. Protein sequence: CASSDRQGSGNTIYF.